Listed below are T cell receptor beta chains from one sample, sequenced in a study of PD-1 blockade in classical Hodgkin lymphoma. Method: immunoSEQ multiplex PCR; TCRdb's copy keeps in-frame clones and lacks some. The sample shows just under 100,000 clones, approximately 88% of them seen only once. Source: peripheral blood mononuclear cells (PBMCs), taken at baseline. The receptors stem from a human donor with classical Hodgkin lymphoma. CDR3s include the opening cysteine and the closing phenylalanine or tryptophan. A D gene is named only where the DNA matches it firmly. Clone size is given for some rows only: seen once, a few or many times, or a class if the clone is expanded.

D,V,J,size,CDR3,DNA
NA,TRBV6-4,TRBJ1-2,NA,CASREQPGRFYGYTF,TGTGCCAGCAGGGAACAGCCCGGTCGTTTCTATGGCTACACCTTC
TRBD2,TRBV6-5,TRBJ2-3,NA,CASGVGGSGDTQYF,TGTGCCAGCGGCGTCGGCGGGAGTGGAGATACGCAGTATTTT
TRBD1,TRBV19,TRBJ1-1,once,CASSPHEGQRNTEAFF,TGTGCCAGTAGTCCTCATGAGGGACAGAGAAACACTGAAGCTTTCTTT
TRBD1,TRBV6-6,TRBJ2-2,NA,CASSSGTAGELFF,TGTGCCAGCAGTTCCGGGACAGCCGGGGAGCTGTTTTTT
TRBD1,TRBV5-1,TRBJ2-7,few,CASSLGQGNEQYF,TGCGCCAGCAGCTTGGGACAGGGCAACGAGCAGTACTTC
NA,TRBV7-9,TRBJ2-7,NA,CASSLAGGGGGEQYF,TGTGCCAGCAGCTTAGCGGGAGGAGGTGGCGGCGAGCAGTACTTC
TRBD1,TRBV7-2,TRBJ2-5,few,CASSPGTGGFQETQYF,TGTGCCAGCAGCCCAGGGACAGGGGGGTTCCAAGAGACCCAGTACTTC
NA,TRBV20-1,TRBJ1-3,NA,CSATQGNTIYF,TGCAGTGCTACACAGGGAAACACCATATATTTT
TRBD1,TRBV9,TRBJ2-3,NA,CASSAGQGWADTQYF,TGTGCCAGCAGCGCCGGACAGGGATGGGCAGATACGCAGTATTTT
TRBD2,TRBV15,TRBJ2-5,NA,CATSRAGGTYQETQYF,TGTGCCACCAGCAGAGCGGGAGGGACCTACCAAGAGACCCAGTACTTC
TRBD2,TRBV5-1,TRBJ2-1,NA,CASSRGLAGGDNEQFF,TGCGCCAGCAGCCGGGGACTAGCGGGAGGGGATAATGAGCAGTTCTTC
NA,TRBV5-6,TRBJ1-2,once,CASSLGRSSLNYGYTF,TGTGCCAGCAGCTTAGGCAGATCCTCCCTTAACTATGGCTACACCTTC
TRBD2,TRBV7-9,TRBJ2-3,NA,CASSRTSGRAGTDTQYF,TGTGCCAGCAGCAGAACTAGCGGGAGGGCCGGCACAGATACGCAGTATTTT
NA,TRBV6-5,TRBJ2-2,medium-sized,CASRLGGTSTGELFF,TGTGCCAGCAGACTAGGGGGGACTTCCACCGGGGAGCTGTTTTTT
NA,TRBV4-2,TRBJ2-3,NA,CASSPGEGIGNTQYF,TGTGCCAGCAGCCCTGGCGAGGGGATCGGGAATACGCAGTATTTT
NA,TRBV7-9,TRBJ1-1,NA,CASSQGVQGPIRLNTEAFF,TGTGCCAGCAGCCAAGGGGTCCAGGGGCCCATCAGGTTGAACACTGAAGCTTTCTTT
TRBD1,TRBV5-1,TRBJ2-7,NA,CASSRAGSTGTPLSYEQYF,TGCGCCAGCAGCCGTGCGGGCTCGACAGGGACACCTCTTTCCTACGAGCAGTACTTC
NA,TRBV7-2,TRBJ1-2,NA,CASSSTVLYGYTF,TGTGCCAGCAGCTCGACAGTCCTCTATGGCTACACCTTC
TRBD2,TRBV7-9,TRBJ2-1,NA,CASRLQAGGGEQFF,TGTGCCAGCAGGCTTCAAGCGGGAGGGGGTGAGCAGTTCTTC
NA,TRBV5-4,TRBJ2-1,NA,CASSLELARSGEQFF,TGTGCCAGCAGCTTGGAACTAGCCCGGTCGGGGGAGCAGTTCTTC
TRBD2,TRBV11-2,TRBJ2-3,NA,CASSLDRVGGRDTQYF,TGTGCCAGCAGCTTAGATCGAGTGGGGGGGAGGGATACGCAGTATTTT
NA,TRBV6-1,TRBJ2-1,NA,CASSEGFSGNREFF,TGTGCCAGCAGTGAGGGCTTTAGTGGAAACCGGGAGTTCTTC
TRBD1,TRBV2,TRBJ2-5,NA,CASRTDRGGQETQYF,TGTGCCAGCAGAACCGACAGGGGAGGCCAAGAGACCCAGTACTTC
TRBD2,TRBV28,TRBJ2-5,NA,CASSPTGGPTATVLAQYF,TGTGCCAGCAGTCCGACGGGAGGGCCCACCGCGACGGTTTTGGCCCAGTACTTC
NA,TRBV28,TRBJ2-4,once,CASSEQGGMAKNIQYF,TGTGCCAGCAGCGAACAGGGAGGTATGGCCAAAAACATTCAGTACTTC
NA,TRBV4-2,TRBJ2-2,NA,CASSPRVVNTGELFF,TGTGCCAGCAGCCCCCGGGTAGTGAACACCGGGGAGCTGTTTTTT
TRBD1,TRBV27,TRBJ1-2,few,CASSSRGVNRSGYTF,TGTGCCAGCAGTTCCAGGGGGGTAAATAGATCTGGCTACACCTTC
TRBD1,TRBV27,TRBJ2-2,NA,CASSLSFDRDRYWGELFF,TGTGCCAGCAGTTTATCGTTTGACCGGGACAGGTATTGGGGGGAGCTGTTTTTT
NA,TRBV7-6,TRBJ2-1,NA,CASSLNNEQFF,TGTGCCAGCAGCCTCAACAATGAGCAGTTCTTC
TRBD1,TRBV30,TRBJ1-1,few,CAWSPYGTATEAFF,TGTGCCTGGAGTCCCTACGGGACAGCCACCGAAGCTTTCTTT
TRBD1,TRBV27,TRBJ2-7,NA,CASSRPGGPYEQYF,TGTGCCAGCAGCCGACCAGGGGGCCCCTACGAGCAGTACTTC
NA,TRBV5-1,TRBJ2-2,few,CASSGEPNTGELFF,TGCGCCAGCAGTGGGGAGCCCAACACCGGGGAGCTGTTTTTT
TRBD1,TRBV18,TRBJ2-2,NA,CASSPQTGLSTGELFF,TGTGCCAGCTCACCCCAGACAGGGCTGAGCACCGGGGAGCTGTTTTTT
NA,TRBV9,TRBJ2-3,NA,CASSVGHTDTQYF,TGTGCCAGCAGCGTAGGACACACAGATACGCAGTATTTT
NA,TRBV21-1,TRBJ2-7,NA,CASSKVFFGPTYEQYF,TGTGCCAGCAGCAAGGTGTTTTTTGGACCGACCTACGAGCAGTACTTC
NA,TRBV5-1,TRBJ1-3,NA,CASSPDSSGNTIYF,TGCGCCAGCAGCCCGGACAGCTCTGGAAACACCATATATTTT
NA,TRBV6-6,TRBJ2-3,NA,CASGIRSTDTQYF,TGTGCCAGCGGGATAAGAAGCACAGATACGCAGTATTTT
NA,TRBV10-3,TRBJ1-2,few,CAISGTWYGYTF,TGTGCCATCAGCGGGACCTGGTATGGCTACACCTTC
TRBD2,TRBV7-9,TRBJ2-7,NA,CASSPSGSSYEQYF,TGTGCCAGCAGCCCTAGCGGAAGCTCCTACGAGCAGTACTTC
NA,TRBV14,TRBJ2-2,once,CASSPQGPGSSTGELFF,TGTGCCAGCAGCCCCCAAGGTCCGGGTTCGAGCACCGGGGAGCTGTTTTTT
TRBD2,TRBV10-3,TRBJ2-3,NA,CAINSGSTDTQYF,TGTGCCATCAATAGCGGGAGCACAGATACGCAGTATTTT
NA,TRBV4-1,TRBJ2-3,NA,CASSQSWLSTDTQYF,TGCGCCAGCAGCCAAAGCTGGCTTAGCACAGATACGCAGTATTTT
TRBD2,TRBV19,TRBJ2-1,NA,CASSIGASGRANEQFF,TGTGCCAGTAGTATAGGTGCTAGCGGGAGGGCGAATGAGCAGTTCTTC
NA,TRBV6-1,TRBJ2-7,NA,CASSEVFQSYEQYF,TGTGCCAGCAGTGAAGTTTTCCAATCCTACGAGCAGTACTTC
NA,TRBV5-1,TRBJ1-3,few,CASRSGNTIYF,TGCGCCAGCAGGTCAGGGAACACCATATATTTT
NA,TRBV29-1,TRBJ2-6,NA,CSVEDNSGANVLTF,TGCAGCGTTGAAGATAACTCTGGGGCCAACGTCCTGACTTTC
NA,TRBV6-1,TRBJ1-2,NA,CASSETPRTGYGYTF,TGTGCCAGCAGTGAAACGCCCCGAACGGGGTATGGCTACACCTTC
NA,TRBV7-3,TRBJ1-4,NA,CASSLSRGNEKLFF,TGTGCCAGCAGCTTAAGCAGGGGAAACGAAAAACTGTTTTTT
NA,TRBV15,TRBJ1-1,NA,CATSEGSQMNTEAFF,TGTGCCACCAGCGAGGGTTCACAGATGAACACTGAAGCTTTCTTT
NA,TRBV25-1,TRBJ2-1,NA,CASSAPGSRVHEQFF,TGTGCCAGCAGTGCCCCGGGATCCCGCGTCCATGAGCAGTTCTTC
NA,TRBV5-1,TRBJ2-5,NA,CASSLALGEETQYF,TGCGCCAGCAGCTTGGCCCTAGGGGAAGAGACCCAGTACTTC
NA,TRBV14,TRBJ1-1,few,CASSQAVPGVGTEAFF,TGTGCCAGCAGCCAAGCGGTTCCAGGGGTTGGCACTGAAGCTTTCTTT
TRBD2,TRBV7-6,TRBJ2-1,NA,CASSPRGGRTSGESSYNEQFF,TGTGCCAGCAGCCCTAGGGGGGGACGGACTAGCGGGGAAAGCTCCTACAATGAGCAGTTCTTC
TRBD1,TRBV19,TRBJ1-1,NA,CASSIRGPLAEAFF,TGTGCCAGTAGTATCAGGGGGCCGTTGGCTGAAGCTTTCTTT
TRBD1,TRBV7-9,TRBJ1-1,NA,CASSTQQGDTEAFF,TGTGCCAGCAGCACCCAACAGGGGGACACTGAAGCTTTCTTT
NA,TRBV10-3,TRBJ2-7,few,CAISLGDEQYF,TGTGCCATCAGTTTGGGGGACGAGCAGTACTTC
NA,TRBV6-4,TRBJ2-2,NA,CASRPGPMNTGELFF,TGTGCCAGCAGACCGGGACCGATGAACACCGGGGAGCTGTTTTTT
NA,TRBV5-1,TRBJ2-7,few,CASGFTTGGNEQYF,TGCGCCAGCGGCTTCACCACCGGAGGGAACGAGCAGTACTTC
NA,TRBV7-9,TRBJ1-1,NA,CASSPRTANTEAFF,TGTGCCAGCAGCCCAAGGACGGCGAACACTGAAGCTTTCTTT